This TCR beta chain was captured by sequencing in a study of shared clonotypes between healthy human individuals. TCRdb's table, derived via immunoSEQ multiplex PCR, lists solely in-frame clones and lacks some. The sample has more than 600,000 clones; around 90% are singletons. Trimming removed 5 bases from V and 4 bases from J, with 13 bases in between. Germline CDR1 SGDLS, CDR2 YYNGEE. The CDR3 extends over 14 amino acids. CD45RO-negative CD8 cells positively selected for CCR7 made up the naive population, which excluded terminally differentiated effector memory CD45RA+ cells. Source material: naive CD8+ T cells sorted from blood. The receptor was derived from a man aged 25-45 years in good health. The chain is built from TRBV9 and TRBJ2-1; a weak D match, TRBD2 (6 bases). The CDR3 DNA reads as TGTGCCAGCAGAAGGGACTCCACTTACAATGAGCAGTTCTTC. This translates into CASRRDSTYNEQFF.